Included here is one T cell receptor (beta chain) sequence, with context. The sample comes from a study of blood T cell repertoires in COVID-19. Whole-study context: Nucleic acid was either cDNA or gDNA, and it came from T cells, B-cell-depleted T cells, or PBMCs.

In the original processing: Amplified reference gene primers provided the basis for estimating nucleated cell counts. TCRdb keeps only in-frame clones here, not all; method: immunoSEQ multiplex PCR. The V and J calls and the clone size are those of that table, but D and trimming were determined from the DNA. Counted here are fewer than 250,000 clones, around 86% occurring once; the ten biggest clones make up approximately 23%. In germline, CDR1 is MGHRA, CDR2 YSYEKL. After removal of 4 bases from V and 4 bases from J, the junction contained 4 bases not matched to a gene. There are 14 residues in the CDR3.

This rearrangement joins TRBV4-1 to TRBJ2-5; 9 positions agree with TRBD1. The receptor's source is a woman aged 40 to 55 in a cohort exposed to, infected with or recovered from COVID-19 (not recorded which). The specimen sequenced was PBMCs or T cells enriched from blood (not recorded which). In DNA, the CDR3 is TGCGCCAGCAGCCGGGGGACAGGGACAGAGACCCAGTACTTC. Translated, it gives CASSRGTGTETQYF.